The subject of this entry is one TCR beta chain. What it recognizes is unknown. This specimen comes from a study of T cell responses to AZD1222 COVID-19 vaccine. The CDR3 consists of 17 residues. Per germline, CDR1 SGHNT and CDR2 YYREEE (reference sequence). V lost 0 bases, J lost 0 bases, and 12 bases lay in between. Libraries were prepared by immunoSEQ multiplex PCR; TCRdb keeps only in-frame clonotypes and omits some of them. The sample holds approximately 100,000 clones; around nine tenths are singletons and the top ten take around 4%. Study observations and caveats: Baseline seropositivity characterized only a handful of AZD1222 recipients. The peak T cell response came first, and repertoires were sampled only after it.

The sequencing used peripheral blood, collected on day 0 of AZD1222 vaccination. This rearrangement joins TRBV5-4 to TRBJ1-4, with a tentative D call TRBD1 (5 bases). This clonotype was obtained from an adult in good health. CDR3 sequence reads: CASSLANPRATNEKLFF. Written as DNA, the CDR3 is TGTGCCAGCAGCTTGGCGAACCCCAGGGCAACTAATGAAAAACTGTTTTTT.